This TCR beta chain appears in the sequencing data of a study of T-cell memory formation after mild COVID-19 (dated by TCRdb to the early 2020s). Some background on the complete study: TCR sequence clusters from the two donors were largely donor specific. Longitudinal TCRalpha and TCRbeta repertoire sequencing tracked T-cell clones expanding and contracting after mild COVID-19 in a couple of donors. The cohort was made up of two young adult volunteers, one female and one male, who were previously healthy.

The study at large found these results: Clones contracting from day 15 to 85 had balanced CD4/CD8 phenotypes, while a second wave expanding from day 15 to 37 was biased towards CD4+. Only two mild cases were covered by the study, and larger cohorts that include severe cases with pre-infection samples were considered necessary. Whether the second-wave clones peaking on day 37 were SARS-CoV-2 specific was not confirmed. Contracting CD4+ clones turned up mainly in the CM and EM memory subsets, whereas EMRA was where CD8+ clones were enriched. Some responding clones were found in pre-infection memory, which suggests that pre-existing cross-reactive memory T cells took part in the SARS-CoV-2 response.

Ficoll-Paque density gradient centrifugation was the method used to isolate PBMCs. This clonotype has a count of ten or more. Its antigen remains undetermined. No clone much larger than this one lies a single base away; base qualities are absent. TCRdb lists the instrument as Illumina NovaSeq 6000. TCRalpha and TCRbeta cDNA libraries were constructed by 5'RACE with constant-segment primers, with sample barcodes and unique molecular identifiers being introduced. Trizol reagent was used to extract RNA from every sample. Library amplification was performed in two PCR steps, and a second sample barcode and Illumina TruSeq adapters were introduced in the second step. Sequencing of the libraries was done on an Illumina NovaSeq, producing 2 x 150 bp paired-end reads. From the authors' description of their analysis: With migec v1.2.7, reads were demultiplexed and then collapsed into UMI-guided consensus sequences. Using mixcr v2.1.11, the UMI consensuses were aligned to TRA and TRB V and J templates and assembled into clonotypes. Clonotypes were classified as expanded or contracted when called significant by both edgeR and NoisET, with noise models trained on biological replicates. edgeR calls used a false discovery rate-adjusted p below 0.01 and a log2 fold-change threshold of 1. As an exploratory analysis of dynamics, max-normalized trajectories of the 1000 most abundant clonotypes were examined with PCA combined with hierarchical clustering. The CD4 or CD8 phenotype of responding clones was assigned using the separately sequenced CD4+ and CD8+ repertoires. TCRdb reran the public reads through fastp at Q25 and MiXCR, keeping productive beta chains. Rows with a matching CDR3 protein are joined into one entry that keeps the most common DNA and genes. None of the V and J calls come from the authors' own analysis; TCRdb made them. The sample table holds about 410,000 distinct CDR3 sequences, of which 18% were seen once. The ten top clones hold around a fifth of the sample.

In the germline V gene, CDR1 corresponds to SGHTA and CDR2 to FQGTGA. The CDR3, from cysteine to phenylalanine, totals 14 residues. Here the CDR3 DNA is all that survives: 42 bases in frame from base 1. V loses 4 bases of germline sequence and J loses 3 bases, and the interval between the two ends is 12 bases. The chain is made from TRBV7-3 and TRBJ1-1, with no confident D gene call. The material sequenced was PBMCs or a T cell subset sorted from them (not recorded which). The TCR sequence derives from a man between 18 and 35 years old who had mild COVID-19 (a few samples of this study predate the infection). The sample titles of this study are shuffled in the database, so cell type and time point are left out; the donor was told from shared clones. The CDR3 protein is CASSSQSGDTEAFF. The DNA sequence reads TGTGCCAGCAGCTCCCAATCTGGGGACACTGAAGCTTTCTTT. With the portions outside the CDR3 filled from the reference TRBV7-3 and TRBJ1-1 genes, the complete variable region becomes GAGVSQTPSNKVTEKGKYVELRCDPISGHTALYWYRQSLGQGPEFLIYFQGTGAADDSGLPNDRFFAVRPEGSVSTLKIQRTERGDSAVYLCASSSQSGDTEAFFGQGTRLTVV.